This entry lists 25 T cell receptor beta chains sequenced from one sample in a study of Tregs in tolerant kidney transplant recipients. Sequenced by immunoSEQ multiplex PCR; TCRdb stores in-frame clones only, minus some. The sample has roughly 99,000 clones, 80% to 95% seen once; the top ten hold 0.46%. The sequences come from CD4+ T cells from blood, collected before the transplant. The receptors here all came from a human donor who received a combined kidney and bone marrow transplant.

This clone was recorded once. The V call is TRBV18, the J call TRBJ2-6; the match to TRBD1 covers 12 bases. Trimming took 6 bases from V and 4 from J; bases not matched to a gene: 10. Germline CDR1 and CDR2: KGHSH and LQKENI. The CDR3 is 18 amino acids. The CDR3 region has the DNA TGTGCCAGCTCCCCCTTTAGGGACAGGGGGCCAGGGGCCAACGTCCTGACTTTC. It is translated as CASSPFRDRGPGANVLTF.

The chain combines TRBV6-5 with TRBJ1-2, with no clear D. CDR1 is MNHEY and CDR2 is SVGAGI in the germline V gene. The CDR3 runs 15 residues. Trimming pared 0 bases from V and 4 bases from J, leaving 12 bases between. In DNA, the CDR3 is TGTGCCAGCAGTTACTCTGCAGGAGGCATCTATGGCTACACCTTC. Its translation: CASSYSAGGIYGYTF.

This chain's CDR3 is CASSLGGQRQSGYTF. The CDR3, as DNA: TGTGCCAGCAGCCTTGGAGGACAGAGGCAGTCGGGCTACACCTTC. The chain couples TRBV11-2 to TRBJ1-2; tentative D call: TRBD1 (6 bases). Germline CDR1 is SGHAT and CDR2 is FQNNGV. This CDR3 spans 15 amino acids. Trimming shortened V by 5 bases and J by 8 bases, and 21 bases separated the two germline ends. Combining the CDR3 with reference TRBV11-2 and TRBJ1-2 gives the whole variable domain EAGVAQSPRYKIIEKRQSVAFWCNPISGHATLYWYQQILGQGPKLLIQFQNNGVVDDSQLPKDRFSAERLKGVDSTLKIQPAKLEDSAVYLCASSLGGQRQSGYTFGSGTRLTVV.

The J gene is TRBJ2-1, the V gene TRBV15; TRBD2 matches at 9 bases. The CDR3 covers 15 residues. Trimming took 2 bases from V and 5 from J; bases not matched to a gene: 4. Germline loops: CDR1 LNHNV, CDR2 YYDKDF (reference sequence). This CDR3 reads CATSRRTSDDNEQFF. The CDR3 nucleotides read TGTGCCACCAGCAGAAGGACTAGCGACGACAATGAGCAGTTCTTC.

This chain uses TRBV5-1 with TRBJ2-5, with D possibly matching TRBD1 (6 bases). The CDR3 length is 13 residues. In germline, CDR1 is SGHRS, CDR2 YFSETQ. V lost 4 bases to trimming and J lost 5 bases, with 12 bases between them. The CDR3 DNA follows: TGCGCCAGCAGCGTACAGGGTGGGGAGACCCAGTACTTC. This translates into CASSVQGGETQYF.

This chain uses TRBV5-1 with TRBJ2-5; TRBD2 matches at 7 bases. The ends lost 5 bases at V and 4 bases at J; junction bases unmatched: 14. The CDR3 length is 16 residues. Germline V lookup: CDR1 SGHRS, CDR2 YFSETQ. CDR3 DNA: TGCGCCAGCAGACTACTCGGGAGGTCGTCGGTAGAGACCCAGTACTTC. It specifies CASRLLGRSSVETQYF.

This chain uses TRBV5-4 with TRBJ2-3; TRBD2 agrees at 9 bases. V lost 0 bases, J lost 2 bases, and 4 bases stayed unmatched. Germline-derived CDR1 and CDR2 are SGHNT and YYREEE (reference sequence). CDR3 length equals 16 residues. CDR3 DNA: TGTGCCAGCAGCTTGGCGCGGGGGGGATTCACAGATACGCAGTATTTT. This gives the protein CASSLARGGFTDTQYF.

The CDR3 spells CASSSGTGEGETQYF. In nucleotides, the CDR3 is TGTGCCAGTAGTTCGGGGACAGGGGAGGGGGAGACCCAGTACTTC. J is TRBJ2-5 and V is TRBV19; 10 nucleotides line up with TRBD1. V gave up 5 bases and J gave up 5 bases; unmatched junction bases: 8. CDR3 length: 15 amino acids. The germline CDR1 and CDR2 sequences are LNHDA and SQIVND (reference sequence).

The rearrangement joins TRBV5-4 to TRBJ2-5; TRBD1 aligns across 7 bases. After removal of 3 bases from V and 1 base from J, the junction contained 3 bases not matched to a gene. Germline V gene sequence: CDR1 SGHNT, CDR2 YYREEE (reference sequence). The CDR3 is made up of 14 amino acids. The CDR3: CASSSGQVQETQYF. The DNA of the CDR3 is TGTGCCAGCAGCTCAGGACAGGTCCAAGAGACCCAGTACTTC.

This clone has a single count. The rearrangement joins TRBV7-2 to TRBJ2-5; perhaps TRBD1 as D (5 bases). The germline V gene has CDR1 SGHTA and CDR2 FQGNSA. Trimming took off 3 bases at V and 4 bases at J, with 9 bases between the two ends. The CDR3 is 13 amino acids. CDR3 loop: CASSFTGAETQYF. The CDR3 DNA is TGTGCCAGCAGCTTTACAGGTGCAGAGACCCAGTACTTC.

This clone appeared once. The chain links TRBV4-2 to TRBJ2-7; 8 bases agree with TRBD2. Germline CDR1 and CDR2: LGHNA and YNFKEQ. The length of the CDR3 is 16 residues. V was pared by 1 base and J by 0 bases, with 5 bases of the junction left unmatched. CDR3 loop: CASSQVAGRLSYEQYF. CDR3 nucleotides: TGTGCCAGCAGCCAAGTAGCGGGACGTCTCTCCTACGAGCAGTACTTC.

The chain uses TRBV2 and TRBJ2-1; 11 bases agree with TRBD2. CDR1 SNHLY and CDR2 FYNNEI come from the germline V gene. Germline trimming cut 11 bases from V and 6 bases from J; bases unmatched to any gene: 9. The CDR3 sequence is 14 residues long. The CDR3 loop reads CAGLAGGKGNEQFF. CDR3 nucleotide sequence: TGTGCCGGTCTAGCGGGGGGCAAAGGCAATGAGCAGTTCTTC.

The V and J genes are TRBV15 and TRBJ2-7, with 9 positions matching TRBD1. Germline-derived CDR1 and CDR2 are LNHNV and YYDKDF (reference sequence). V was pared by 5 bases and J by 7 bases, with 15 bases of the junction left unmatched. CDR3 length equals 16 residues. The CDR3 protein is CATSGGQGLLSGEQYF. The CDR3 coding sequence is TGTGCCACCAGCGGAGGACAGGGGCTCCTATCGGGGGAGCAGTACTTC.

About this clone: Germline is not matched at one junction end, which may reflect a read error. The J gene is TRBJ2-1, the V gene TRBV2; perhaps TRBD2 as D (5 bases). CDR1 and CDR2 from the germline V gene are SNHLY and FYNNEI. The CDR3 sequence is 12 residues long. The CDR3 sequence: CASSFLREISLF. The CDR3 DNA sequence: TGTGCCAGCAGCTTCTTGAGGGAGATCTCGCTCTTC.

CDR3 DNA: TGTGCCAGCAGTACCCAGGGGAGCAATCAGCCCCAGCATTTT. Protein sequence: CASSTQGSNQPQHF. V gene TRBV28 combines with J gene TRBJ1-5; a weak D match, TRBD1 (6 bases). Trimming took off 5 bases at V and 1 base at J, with 9 bases between the two ends. Germline CDR1 is MDHEN and CDR2 is SYDVKM. The CDR3 spans 14 residues.

V gene TRBV5-1 combines with J gene TRBJ2-5, with a possible D match to TRBD1 (6 bases). Germline-derived CDR1 and CDR2 are SGHRS and YFSETQ. The CDR3 runs 13 residues. Between the trimmed V and J ends, which lost 4 bases and 4 bases, there was a span of 11 bases. CDR3 sequence: CASSPGVAETQYF. The CDR3 DNA is TGCGCCAGCAGCCCAGGGGTAGCAGAGACCCAGTACTTC. The full variable domain, rest sourced from reference TRBV5-1 and TRBJ2-5, is KAGVTQTPRYLIKTRGQQVTLSCSPISGHRSVSWYQQTPGQGLQFLFEYFSETQRNKGNFPGRFSGRQFSNSRSEMNVSTLELGDSALYLCASSPGVAETQYFGPGTRLLVL.

The V gene is TRBV5-1, the J gene TRBJ2-5; perhaps TRBD2 as D (6 bases). The CDR3 spans 13 residues. Trimming cost V 0 bases and J 5 bases, with 8 bases left between them. Germline V gives CDR1 SGHRS, CDR2 YFSETQ. CDR3 sequence (DNA): TGCGCCAGCAGCTTGGGGGGAGGCGAGACCCAGTACTTC. This encodes CASSLGGGETQYF.

The chain combines TRBV7-7 with TRBJ2-3; 9 positions match TRBD2. The CDR3 sequence is 15 residues long. The germline V gene encodes CDR1 SSHAT and CDR2 FNYEAQ (reference sequence). The V segment lost 5 bases and the J segment 8 bases; nucleotides outside the gene matches: 11. The CDR3 loop reads CASSPHPAGGGTQYF. The CDR3 DNA is TGTGCCAGCAGCCCACACCCAGCGGGGGGAGGTACGCAGTATTTT.

This chain joins TRBV11-2 and TRBJ2-7; D possibly corresponds to TRBD1 (5 bases). Germline-derived CDR1 and CDR2 are SGHAT and FQNNGV. Trimming removed 3 bases from V and 5 bases from J, with 17 bases in between. This CDR3 has 15 amino acids. CDR3 nucleotide sequence: TGTGCCAGCAGCTTGAGTGGGGCCATTGGCCACGAGCAGTACTTC. Its translation is CASSLSGAIGHEQYF. Full variable domain (remainder filled in from reference TRBV11-2 and TRBJ2-7): EAGVAQSPRYKIIEKRQSVAFWCNPISGHATLYWYQQILGQGPKLLIQFQNNGVVDDSQLPKDRFSAERLKGVDSTLKIQPAKLEDSAVYLCASSLSGAIGHEQYFGPGTRLTVT.

This chain uses TRBV5-4 with TRBJ1-2; D not certain. This CDR3 is 16 amino acids long. In germline, CDR1 is SGHNT, CDR2 YYREEE (reference sequence). Trimming stripped 2 bases from V and 4 bases from J, with 18 bases between. CDR3: CASSLEPRRSSYGYTF. CDR3 DNA: TGTGCCAGCAGCTTAGAACCCCGGAGGTCATCCTATGGCTACACCTTC.

The chain carries TRBV9 and TRBJ1-1, with D perhaps matching TRBD1 (6 bases). Trimming shortened V by 0 bases and J by 1 base, and 10 bases separated the two germline ends. The CDR3 spans 15 residues. CDR1 is SGDLS, CDR2 YYNGEE, per germline. CDR3 DNA: TGTGCCAGCAGCGTAGCATCACAGGGGAACACTGAAGCTTTCTTT. It is translated as CASSVASQGNTEAFF.

The J gene is TRBJ1-3, the V gene TRBV10-2; D unresolved. The ends were cut back, 4 bases at V and 5 bases at J, with 9 bases in the middle. CDR1 WSHSY and CDR2 SAAADI come from the germline V gene. The CDR3 loop spans 13 amino acids. CDR3 sequence reads: CASSVADRNTIYF. For the CDR3, the DNA is TGCGCCAGCAGTGTGGCAGATAGAAACACCATATATTTT.

The chain combines TRBV11-1 with TRBJ1-6; 7 bases are a match to TRBD1. This CDR3 has 16 amino acids. Germline V gives CDR1 SGHAT, CDR2 FQDESV (reference sequence). V lost 5 bases, J lost 7 bases, and 11 bases stayed unmatched. In DNA, the CDR3 is TGTGCCAGCAGCCGACCGCCGGGACAGTTGAATTCACCCCTCCACTTT. Translation gives CASSRPPGQLNSPLHF. The whole variable domain, filled in from reference TRBV11-1 and TRBJ1-6, reads EAEVAQSPRYKITEKSQAVAFWCDPISGHATLYWYRQILGQGPELLVQFQDESVVDDSQLPKDRFSAERLKGVDSTLKIQPAELGDSAMYLCASSRPPGQLNSPLHFGNGTRLTVT.

This chain uses TRBV7-6 with TRBJ2-6, with D perhaps matching TRBD2 (5 bases). The CDR3 consists of 18 residues. The ends were cut back, 6 bases at V and 4 bases at J, with 22 bases in the middle. CDR1 is SGHVS and CDR2 is FNYEAQ in the germline V gene. CDR3 sequence: CASSPGSTQTVGANVLTF. For the CDR3, the DNA is TGTGCCAGCAGTCCGGGGTCCACCCAAACCGTGGGGGCCAACGTCCTGACTTTC.

V usage is TRBV7-2 and J usage is TRBJ1-2; the match to TRBD1 covers 7 bases. The germline CDR1 and CDR2 sequences are SGHTA and FQGNSA. CDR3 length: 14 residues. V was clipped by 1 base and J by 8 bases; unmatched bases: 7. The CDR3 DNA sequence: TGTGCCAGCAGCTTAGGACTCCCCAGGGGGGGCTACACCTTC. Protein product: CASSLGLPRGGYTF. The whole variable domain, filled in from reference TRBV7-2 and TRBJ1-2, reads GAGVSQSPSNKVTEKGKDVELRCDPISGHTALYWYRQSLGQGLEFLIYFQGNSAPDKSGLPSDRFSAERTGGSVSTLTIQRTQQEDSAVYLCASSLGLPRGGYTFGSGTRLTVV.